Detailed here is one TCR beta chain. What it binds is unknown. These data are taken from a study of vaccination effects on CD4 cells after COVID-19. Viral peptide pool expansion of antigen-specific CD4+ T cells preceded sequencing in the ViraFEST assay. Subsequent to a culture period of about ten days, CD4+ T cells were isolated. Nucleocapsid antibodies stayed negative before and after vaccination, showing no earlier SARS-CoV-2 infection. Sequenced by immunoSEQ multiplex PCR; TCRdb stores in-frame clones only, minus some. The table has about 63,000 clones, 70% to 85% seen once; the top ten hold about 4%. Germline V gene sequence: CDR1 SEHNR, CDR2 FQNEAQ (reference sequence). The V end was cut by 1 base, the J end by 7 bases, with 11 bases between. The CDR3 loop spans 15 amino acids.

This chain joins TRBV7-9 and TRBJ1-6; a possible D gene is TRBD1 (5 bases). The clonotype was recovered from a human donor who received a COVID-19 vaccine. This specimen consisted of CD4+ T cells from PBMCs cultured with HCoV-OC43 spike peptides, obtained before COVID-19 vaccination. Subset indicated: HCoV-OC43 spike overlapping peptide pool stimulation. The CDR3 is CASSLGGVLNSPLHF. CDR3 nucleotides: TGTGCCAGCAGCTTAGGAGGGGTACTAAATTCACCCCTCCACTTT.